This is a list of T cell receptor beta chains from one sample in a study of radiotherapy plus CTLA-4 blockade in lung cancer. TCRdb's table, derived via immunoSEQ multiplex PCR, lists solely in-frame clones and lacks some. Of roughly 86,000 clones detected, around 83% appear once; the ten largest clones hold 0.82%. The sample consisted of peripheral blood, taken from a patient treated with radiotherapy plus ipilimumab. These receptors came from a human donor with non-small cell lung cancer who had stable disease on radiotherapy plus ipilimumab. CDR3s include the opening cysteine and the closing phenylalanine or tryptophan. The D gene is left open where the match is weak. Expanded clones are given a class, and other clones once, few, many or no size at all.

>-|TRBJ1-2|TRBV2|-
TGTGCCACACAGGGACGGGGGAACTATGGCTACACCTTC
CATQGRGNYGYTF
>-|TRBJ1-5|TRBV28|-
TGTGCCAGCAGTGAACGGGATCAGCCCCAGCATTTT
CASSERDQPQHF
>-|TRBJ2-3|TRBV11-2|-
TGTGCCAGCGGGTCGAGGGATACGCAGTATTTT
CASGSRDTQYF
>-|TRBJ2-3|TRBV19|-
TGTGCCAGTAGTATAGGAAGTGGAACTAGCACAGATACGCAGTATTTT
CASSIGSGTSTDTQYF
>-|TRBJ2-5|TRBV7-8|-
TGTGCCAGCAGCCGAGGCGGACCGAGAAGGGAGACCCAGTACTTC
CASSRGGPRRETQYF
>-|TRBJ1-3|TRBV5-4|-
TGTGCCAGCAGCTTCGGCGGTCGCTCTGGAAACACCATATATTTT
CASSFGGRSGNTIYF
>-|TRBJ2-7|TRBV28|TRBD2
TGTGCCAGCAGTTTAGTAGCGGGACTCTCCTACGAGCAGTACTTC
CASSLVAGLSYEQYF
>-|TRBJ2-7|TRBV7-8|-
TGTGCCAGCAGCCCGAGGGGGAGGGCCTACGAGCAGTACTTC
CASSPRGRAYEQYF
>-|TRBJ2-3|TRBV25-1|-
TGTGCCAGCAGTGAGGACATTATCACAGATACGCAGTATTTT
CASSEDIITDTQYF
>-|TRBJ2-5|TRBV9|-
TGTGCCAGCAGCGCAGTTGGACAGCTAAAGGGGGAGACCCAGTACTTC
CASSAVGQLKGETQYF
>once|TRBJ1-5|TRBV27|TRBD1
TGTGCCAGCAGTTTCCGAGACAGGGGAGGTCAGCCCCAGCATTTT
CASSFRDRGGQPQHF
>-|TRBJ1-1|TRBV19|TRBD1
TGTGCCAGTAGTGAGGACAGGGGCACTGAAGCTTTCTTT
CASSEDRGTEAFF
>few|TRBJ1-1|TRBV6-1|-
TGTGCCAGCACTGAAAGGGGGAGGGCGAACACTGAAGCTTTCTTT
CASTERGRANTEAFF
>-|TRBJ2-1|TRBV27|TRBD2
TGTGCCACTTCCGGGACTAGCGGTCTAAATGAGCAGTTCTTC
CATSGTSGLNEQFF
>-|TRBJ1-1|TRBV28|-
TGTGCCAGCAGTCCCCCGGGACGTAGTAACACTGAAGCTTTCTTT
CASSPPGRSNTEAFF
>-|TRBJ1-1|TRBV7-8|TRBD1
TGTGCCAGCAGCTTAGCGACAGGGGGCTTGAACACTGAAGCTTTCTTT
CASSLATGGLNTEAFF
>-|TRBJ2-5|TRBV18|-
TGTGCCAGCTCACCCTGGATGAGGGGGGAGACCCAGTACTTC
CASSPWMRGETQYF
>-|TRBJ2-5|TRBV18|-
TGTGCCAGCTCCGACAGCGCCGGGGGAGAGACCCAGTACTTC
CASSDSAGGETQYF
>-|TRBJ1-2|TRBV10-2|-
TGCGCCAGCACCCCGTCGGTCTTAGGCAACTATGGCTACACCTTC
CASTPSVLGNYGYTF
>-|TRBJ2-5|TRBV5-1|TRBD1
TGCGCCAGCAGCACCCCGACAGGGCTGGAGACCCAGTACTTC
CASSTPTGLETQYF
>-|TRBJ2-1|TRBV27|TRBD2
TGTGCCAGCAGTTCAGCCCCTGTAGCGGGAGGCAACAATGAGCAGTTCTTC
CASSSAPVAGGNNEQFF
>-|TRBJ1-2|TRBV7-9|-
TGTGCCAGCAGAAAGTCAGATCTTAACTATGGCTACACCTTC
CASRKSDLNYGYTF
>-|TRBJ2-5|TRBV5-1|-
TGCGCCAGCAGCACAAACGGGCAAGAGACCCAGTACTTC
CASSTNGQETQYF
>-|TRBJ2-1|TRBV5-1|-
TGCGCCAGCAGCCGGGATGAGGTGTACAATGAGCAGTTCTTC
CASSRDEVYNEQFF
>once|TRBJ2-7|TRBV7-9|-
TGTGCCAGCAGCCCGCCAGGGCCGGACTACGAGCAGTACTTC
CASSPPGPDYEQYF
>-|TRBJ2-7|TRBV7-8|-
TGTGCCAGCAGCCCGGGAAAGGACGAGCAGTACTTC
CASSPGKDEQYF
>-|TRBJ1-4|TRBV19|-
TGTGCCAGTAGGCTTCAGGGATCCCGAGACGAAAAACTGTTTTTT
CASRLQGSRDEKLFF
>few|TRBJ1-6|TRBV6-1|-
TGTGCCATCCACCCCGACGGCATCGGATCACCCCTCCACTTT
CAIHPDGIGSPLHF
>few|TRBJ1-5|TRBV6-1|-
TGTGCCAGCAGTGAAACAGACAATAGCAATCAGCCCCAGCATTTT
CASSETDNSNQPQHF
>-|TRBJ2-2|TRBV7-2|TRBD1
TGTGCCATCCGGCCAGGGACAGGGGGTTTCGGGGAGCTGTTTTTT
CAIRPGTGGFGELFF
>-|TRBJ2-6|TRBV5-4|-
TGTGCCAGCAGCTTGGGGGGAGTCCACTCTGGGGCCAACGTCCTGACTTTC
CASSLGGVHSGANVLTF
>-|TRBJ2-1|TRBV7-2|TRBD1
TGTGCCAGCAGCTCAGTTGGGACAGGGCTTTACAATGAGCAGTTCTTC
CASSSVGTGLYNEQFF
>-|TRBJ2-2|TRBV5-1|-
TGCGCCAGCAGCTTGAATACGGGTTACACCGGGGAGCTGTTTTTT
CASSLNTGYTGELFF
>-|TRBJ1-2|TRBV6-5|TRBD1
TGTGCCAGCAGCGACAGGGGGGGTGGCTACACCTTC
CASSDRGGGYTF
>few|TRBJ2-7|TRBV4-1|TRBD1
TGCGCCAGCAGCCAAGCTACCCGGACAGGGACGGCCTACGAGCAGTACTTC
CASSQATRTGTAYEQYF
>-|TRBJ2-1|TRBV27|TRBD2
TGTGCCAGCAGTTTCGCCGGGACTATCATGCCGTTCTTC
CASSFAGTIMPFF
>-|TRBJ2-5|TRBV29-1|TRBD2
TGCAGCGTTGAAGAGGCGGGAGGGGGAGAGACCCAGTACTTC
CSVEEAGGGETQYF
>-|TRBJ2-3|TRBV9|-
TGTGCCAGCGGACCATGGCAGTATTTT
CASGPWQYF
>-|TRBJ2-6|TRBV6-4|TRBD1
TGTGCCAGCAGACCGGGACAGGGGGCGCCTGGGGCCAACGTCCTGACTTTC
CASRPGQGAPGANVLTF
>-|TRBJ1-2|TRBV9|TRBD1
TGTGCCAGCAGCACTGGACAGGGGCTGTATGGCTACACCTTC
CASSTGQGLYGYTF
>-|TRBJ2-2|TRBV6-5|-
TGTGCCAGCAGTTTGGAACCGAACACCGGGGAGCTGTTTTTT
CASSLEPNTGELFF
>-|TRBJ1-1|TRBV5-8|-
TGTGCCAGCAGCCCCCGCGGAAGCCGGTATTACAGGAACACTGAAGCTTTCTTT
CASSPRGSRYYRNTEAFF